The 30 T cell receptor beta chains presented below share a single source sample, sequenced in a study of shared clonotypes between healthy human individuals. Naive CD8 cells lacked CD45RO and underwent positive selection for CCR7, leaving out terminally differentiated effector memory CD45RA+ cells. The assay was immunoSEQ multiplex PCR, and TCRdb's table has in-frame clones only and misses some. This sample has approximately 1.9 million clones, with about 93% found just once. The material sequenced was naive CD8+ T cells from PBMCs. The receptors here all came from a man between 18 and 29 years old in good health. Some clones in this sample may be carry-over from other donors' samples.

The table lists this clone with a count of one. The chain links TRBV11-2 to TRBJ2-2; 7 positions agree with TRBD2. Trimming cost V 4 bases and J 4 bases; bases outside gene matches: 6. The V gene's germline CDR1 is SGHAT and CDR2 FQNNGV. This CDR3 spans 15 amino acids. The DNA for the CDR3 is TGTGCCAGCAGCTCAAGGGACTATTCCACCGGGGAGCTGTTTTTT. Protein sequence: CASSSRDYSTGELFF.

The chain recombines TRBV28 with TRBJ2-1; possible D gene TRBD2, 5 bases. Trimming shortened V by 6 bases and J by 5 bases, and 23 bases separated the two germline ends. The germline V gene has CDR1 MDHEN and CDR2 SYDVKM. The CDR3 consists of 17 residues. CDR3 residues: CASRPVLASRNNNEQFF. The CDR3 DNA reads TGTGCCAGCAGACCCGTTTTGGCTAGCAGAAACAACAATGAGCAGTTCTTC. Combining the CDR3 with reference TRBV28 and TRBJ2-1 gives the whole variable domain DVKVTQSSRYLVKRTGEKVFLECVQDMDHENMFWYRQDPGLGLRLIYFSYDVKMKEKGDIPEGYSVSREKKERFSLILESASTNQTSMYLCASRPVLASRNNNEQFFGPGTRLTVL.

A word on this clone: Distinct nucleotide sequences in the sample also encode this CDR3. This rearrangement joins TRBV29-1 to TRBJ1-1; 9 bases align to TRBD1. After removal of 6 bases from V and 5 bases from J, the junction contained 1 base not matched to a gene. Germline V gene data show CDR1 as SQVTM and CDR2 as ANQGSEA. This CDR3 spans 11 amino acids. CDR3 in amino acids: CSVDRGTEAFF. The CDR3 coding sequence is TGCAGCGTGGACAGGGGAACTGAAGCTTTCTTT.

CDR3 in amino acids: CASSQGSDRTGEKLFF. The CDR3 DNA follows: TGTGCCAGCAGCCAGGGCAGTGACCGGACAGGGGAAAAACTGTTTTTT. The chain recombines TRBV28 with TRBJ1-4; 8 bases fit TRBD1. Germline CDR1 and CDR2: MDHEN and SYDVKM. Germline trimming cut 6 bases from V and 8 bases from J; bases unmatched to any gene: 14. The CDR3 consists of 16 residues.

V is TRBV7-2 and J is TRBJ1-5; D is ambiguous. V was shortened by 3 bases and J by 1 base, with 7 bases between the two germline ends. The germline gives CDR1 SGHTA, CDR2 FQGNSA. The CDR3 is 14 amino acids. CDR3 coding DNA: TGTGCCAGCAGCTTGAGACGGAGCAATCAGCCCCAGCATTTT. Protein sequence: CASSLRRSNQPQHF.

J is TRBJ1-2 and V is TRBV6-5; tentatively, D is TRBD1 (5 bases). V lost 5 bases and J 0 bases, leaving 10 bases between the germline ends. The CDR3 totals 14 residues. The V gene's germline CDR1 is MNHEY and CDR2 SVGAGI. The CDR3 DNA is TGTGCCAGCAGTCCTTACAGGTCTAACTATGGCTACACCTTC. This gives the protein CASSPYRSNYGYTF.

The V call is TRBV30, the J call TRBJ2-7; TRBD2 matches at 10 bases. CDR1 is GTSNPN, CDR2 SVGIG, per germline (reference sequence). The CDR3 length is 14 residues. V was pared by 0 bases and J by 4 bases, with 3 bases of the junction left unmatched. The CDR3 protein is CAWSVRTSGYEQYF. In DNA, the CDR3 is TGTGCCTGGAGTGTTCGGACTAGCGGTTACGAGCAGTACTTC. Looking up the rest from reference TRBV30 and TRBJ2-7 gives the full variable domain: SQTIHQWPATLVQPVGSPLSLECTVEGTSNPNLYWYRQAAGRGLQLLFYSVGIGQISSEVPQNLSASRPQDRQFILSSKKLLLSDSGFYLCAWSVRTSGYEQYFGPGTRLTVT.

V is TRBV11-2 and J is TRBJ1-3, with a possible D match to TRBD1 (5 bases). The CDR3 is 16 residues long. Between the trimmed V and J ends, which lost 5 bases and 2 bases, there was a span of 16 bases. Germline V gives CDR1 SGHAT, CDR2 FQNNGV. The CDR3 sequence: CASSEEYGGAGNTIYF. CDR3 bases: TGTGCCAGCAGCGAAGAATACGGGGGAGCTGGAAACACCATATATTTT. Full variable domain (outside the CDR3, taken from reference TRBV11-2 and TRBJ1-3): EAGVAQSPRYKIIEKRQSVAFWCNPISGHATLYWYQQILGQGPKLLIQFQNNGVVDDSQLPKDRFSAERLKGVDSTLKIQPAKLEDSAVYLCASSEEYGGAGNTIYFGEGSWLTVV.

This chain links TRBV11-2 with TRBJ1-2; 7 nucleotides agree with TRBD1. The V gene's germline CDR1 is SGHAT and CDR2 FQNNGV. V was pared by 5 bases and J by 7 bases, with 7 bases of the junction left unmatched. The CDR3 loop spans 13 amino acids. The CDR3, as DNA: TGTGCCAGCAGCCCCGACAGGGATGGTGGCTACACCTTC. Its translation: CASSPDRDGGYTF.

The rearrangement uses TRBV27 and TRBJ2-1; 13 bases agree with TRBD2. This CDR3 is built from 17 residues. V gave up 2 bases and J gave up 0 bases; unmatched junction bases: 1. Germline lookup yields CDR1 MNHEY and CDR2 SMNVEV (reference sequence). CDR3 protein: CASSLRTSGSSYNEQFF. CDR3 sequence (DNA): TGTGCCAGCAGTTTACGGACTAGCGGGAGCTCCTACAATGAGCAGTTCTTC.

CDR3 nucleotides: TGTGCCTGGAGTACCACGGGGGGCTACACCTTC. It yields the protein CAWSTTGGYTF. The chain links TRBV30 to TRBJ1-2, with no clear D. Per the germline V gene, CDR1 is GTSNPN and CDR2 is SVGIG (reference sequence). Trimming removed 2 bases at V and 8 bases at J, with 9 bases between. The CDR3 totals 11 residues.

This chain joins TRBV6-5 and TRBJ2-7; D gene ambiguous. The CDR3 loop spans 14 amino acids. Germline loops: CDR1 MNHEY, CDR2 SVGAGI. Deletions cut 6 bases from V and 0 bases from J, with 12 bases between. The CDR3 coding sequence is TGTGCCAGCAGAGAAACACTTACCTCCTACGAGCAGTACTTC. Translated, it gives CASRETLTSYEQYF.

This clone was seen only a few times. The genes are TRBV28 and TRBJ1-5; D unclear. The CDR3 has 14 amino acids. The germline V gene has CDR1 MDHEN and CDR2 SYDVKM. The V and J ends lost 4 bases and 3 bases respectively, with 10 bases between them. CDR3 sequence: CASSWTDYNQPQHF. Written as DNA, the CDR3 is TGTGCCAGCAGTTGGACGGATTACAATCAGCCCCAGCATTTT.

The chain combines TRBV6-5 with TRBJ2-1; D gene ambiguous. V was shortened by 5 bases and J by 0 bases, with 8 bases between the two germline ends. This CDR3 comprises 14 residues. Germline values: CDR1 MNHEY, CDR2 SVGAGI. DNA for the CDR3: TGTGCCAGCAGTACTCGACCCTCCTACAATGAGCAGTTCTTC. It encodes CASSTRPSYNEQFF.

The chain links TRBV30 to TRBJ1-3; 9 bases agree with TRBD1. In germline, CDR1 is GTSNPN, CDR2 SVGIG (reference sequence). The CDR3 consists of 15 residues. J was trimmed by 5 bases and V by 2 bases; bases with no gene match: 7. Written as DNA, the CDR3 is TGTGCCTGGAGTCAACCGGGACAGGGAAGAAACACCATATATTTT. Translation: CAWSQPGQGRNTIYF.

The sample holds one count of this clone. One junction end does not reproduce the germline sequence, and a read error may be involved. The chain couples TRBV29-1 to TRBJ2-3; D might be TRBD2 (5 bases). Germline loops: CDR1 SQVTM, CDR2 ANQGSEA. There are 8 residues in the CDR3. CDR3 loop: CSADWGTF. The CDR3 bases are TGCAGCGCGGACTGGGGAACTTTT.

Concerning this clone itself: The identical CDR3 is also encoded by other nucleotide sequences in the sample. For the CDR3, the DNA is TGTGCCAGCAGCGCCCGTGACAGCTACGAGCAGTACTTC. The encoded protein is CASSARDSYEQYF. The rearrangement joins TRBV9 to TRBJ2-7; maybe TRBD1 (5 bases). The germline gives CDR1 SGDLS, CDR2 YYNGEE. CDR3 length: 13 amino acids. The V and J ends lost 3 bases and 3 bases respectively, with 10 bases between them.

This clone has just one count. The J gene is TRBJ1-2, the V gene TRBV7-9, with 8 bases lining up with TRBD1. CDR1 is SEHNR, CDR2 FQNEAQ, per germline (reference sequence). CDR3 length: 15 amino acids. J was trimmed by 8 bases and V by 4 bases; bases with no gene match: 12. This CDR3 reads CASSYDGTGGGGYTF. Here the CDR3 DNA reads TGTGCCAGCAGCTATGACGGGACAGGCGGCGGCGGCTACACCTTC.

The V gene is TRBV4-1, the J gene TRBJ2-7; TRBD2 matches 12 bases. V lost 4 bases and J lost 7; bases outside the gene matches: 14. Germline CDR1 reads MGHRA; CDR2 reads YSYEKL. This CDR3 is built from 17 residues. CDR3 protein: CASSLLIMTSGGLEQYF. Written as DNA, the CDR3 is TGCGCCAGCAGCCTCTTGATCATGACTAGCGGGGGTTTGGAGCAGTACTTC.

The chain joins TRBV7-2 to TRBJ2-7, with 11 bases lining up with TRBD2. CDR3 length equals 17 residues. Germline V gene sequence: CDR1 SGHTA, CDR2 FQGNSA. V shed 2 bases and J 0 bases; nucleotides not matched to a gene: 6. CDR3 DNA: TGTGCCAGCAGCTTACTCCCGGGACTAGCGGCCTCCTACGAGCAGTACTTC. This codes for CASSLLPGLAASYEQYF.

The genes are TRBV7-9 and TRBJ2-3; 15 positions match TRBD2. Germline V gives CDR1 SEHNR, CDR2 FQNEAQ (reference sequence). The V gene end was trimmed by 6 bases and the J gene end by 6 bases; junction bases not matched to a gene: 13. The CDR3 is 18 residues long. CDR3 amino acids: CASRMGLAGGYGDDTQYF. Written as DNA, the CDR3 is TGTGCCAGCAGAATGGGACTAGCGGGAGGATATGGGGACGATACGCAGTATTTT. The entire variable domain, with the rest obtained from reference TRBV7-9 and TRBJ2-3, is as follows: DTGVSQNPRHKITKRGQNVTFRCDPISEHNRLYWYRQTLGQGPEFLTYFQNEAQLEKSRLLSDRFSAERPKGSFSTLEIQRTEQGDSAMYLCASRMGLAGGYGDDTQYFGPGTRLTVL.

This clone was found a few times. V usage is TRBV27 and J usage is TRBJ2-7; 11 bases map to TRBD1. With 5 bases clipped from V and 3 bases from J, the junction kept 6 bases outside the gene matches. Germline loops: CDR1 MNHEY, CDR2 SMNVEV (reference sequence). This CDR3 has 15 residues. CDR3 DNA: TGTGCCAGCAGTACCTCCGGGACAGGGGGCTACGAGCAGTACTTC. Amino acid sequence: CASSTSGTGGYEQYF.

J is TRBJ2-1 and V is TRBV4-1; D is unresolved. Germline CDR1 MGHRA, CDR2 YSYEKL. Trimming took off 0 bases at V and 3 bases at J, with 6 bases between the two ends. The CDR3 has 14 residues. The CDR3 reads CASSQEVVYNEQFF. The DNA for the CDR3 is TGCGCCAGCAGCCAAGAGGTGGTCTACAATGAGCAGTTCTTC.

This chain links TRBV27 with TRBJ2-1; maybe TRBD2 (5 bases). Trimming shortened V by 2 bases and J by 3 bases, and 8 bases separated the two germline ends. CDR3 size: 14 residues. Germline CDR1 reads MNHEY; CDR2 reads SMNVEV (reference sequence). For the CDR3, the DNA is TGTGCCAGCAGTTTAGCCCGGGACTACAATGAGCAGTTCTTC. This sequence encodes CASSLARDYNEQFF.

This sequence joins TRBV27 and TRBJ2-5, with 9 bases that match TRBD2. Germline V lookup: CDR1 MNHEY, CDR2 SMNVEV (reference sequence). V was clipped by 6 bases and J by 1 base; unmatched bases: 3. This CDR3 spans 14 amino acids. CDR3 DNA sequence: TGTGCCAGCAGCCGGGGACTAGCCCAAGAGACCCAGTACTTC. It specifies CASSRGLAQETQYF.

About this clone: This specimen includes other DNA sequences encoding the same CDR3. The V gene is TRBV5-4, the J gene TRBJ2-5; TRBD2 might be the D (5 bases). This CDR3 region has 13 residues. Germline V gene sequence: CDR1 SGHNT, CDR2 YYREEE (reference sequence). V lost 4 bases and J lost 2, with 9 bases in between. In DNA form, the CDR3 reads TGTGCCAGCAGCCTACGGGAACAAGAGACCCAGTACTTC. Its translation: CASSLREQETQYF.

The CDR3: CASSLGPIEAFF. CDR3 DNA: TGTGCCAGCAGCTTAGGCCCTATTGAAGCTTTCTTT. The chain carries TRBV11-2 and TRBJ1-1; D not certain. The V and J ends lost 1 base and 7 bases respectively, with 7 bases between them. CDR3 length: 12 amino acids. Germline V gives CDR1 SGHAT, CDR2 FQNNGV.

The genes are TRBV15 and TRBJ1-1; no clear D gene. Trimming cost V 0 bases and J 0 bases, with 8 bases left between them. The CDR3 is made up of 15 amino acids. Germline loops: CDR1 LNHNV, CDR2 YYDKDF (reference sequence). DNA of the CDR3: TGTGCCACCAGCAGAGAACGGCGGATGAACACTGAAGCTTTCTTT. Protein product: CATSRERRMNTEAFF.

The table lists this clone with a few counts. V gene TRBV4-1 combines with J gene TRBJ1-1, with 8 positions matching TRBD1. With 1 base clipped from V and 0 bases from J, the junction kept 4 bases outside the gene matches. Germline loops: CDR1 MGHRA, CDR2 YSYEKL. The length of the CDR3 is 16 residues. The CDR3 bases are TGCGCCAGCAGCCAAGTGACAGGGGCCCTGAACACTGAAGCTTTCTTT. Its protein product is CASSQVTGALNTEAFF.

V is TRBV27 and J is TRBJ2-7; TRBD2 matches 8 bases. This CDR3 is 13 amino acids long. CDR1 MNHEY and CDR2 SMNVEV come from the germline V gene (reference sequence). The junction had 5 bases not matched to a gene; V was cut back by 8 bases and J by 2 bases. The CDR3 nucleotides read TGTGCCAGCGCTTCGGGGGGGACCTACGAGCAGTACTTC. This translates into CASASGGTYEQYF.